The 23 T cell receptor beta chains below come from one sample, sequenced in a study of identical twins. TCRdb re-derived calls from the 5' RACE reads in MiXCR, one entry per CDR3 protein. This table has approximately 490,000 distinct CDR3 sequences, about 22% appearing once. The sample was also linked to a second study, of yellow fever vaccine responses in identical twins.

The sequenced sample was CD4+ T cells sorted from blood. All receptors come from a woman aged 18-30 years in good health.

This clonotype has just one count. This chain uses TRBV20-1 with TRBJ2-1; TRBD2 aligns across 7 bases. Germline assignment: CDR1 DFQATT and CDR2 SNEGSKA (reference sequence). V dropped 0 bases and J dropped 0; count of bases not matched to a gene: 5. The length of the CDR3 is 16 residues. The CDR3 nucleotides read TGCAGTGCTAGAGATGGGAGGGGAAGCTCCTACAATGAGCAGTTCTTC. Residues: CSARDGRGSSYNEQFF.

The rearrangement uses TRBV7-3 and TRBJ2-7, with a weak D call TRBD2 (6 bases). Germline V gene data show CDR1 as SGHTA and CDR2 as FQGTGA. There are 14 residues in the CDR3. Trimming took off 5 bases at V and 7 bases at J, with 18 bases between the two ends. The CDR3 sequence is CASSPGSGAREQYF. For the CDR3, the DNA is TGTGCCAGCAGCCCGGGCTCGGGAGCACGGGAGCAGTACTTC.

This clonotype was seen a few times. The CDR3, as DNA: TGTGCCAGCAGTTTAGGGTTGACGGTCTCCTACGAGCAGTACTTC. Protein sequence: CASSLGLTVSYEQYF. This chain connects TRBV12-3 or TRBV12-4 to TRBJ2-7; the D is unclear. Trimming pared 1 base from V and 0 bases from J, leaving 10 bases between. CDR3 length: 15 amino acids.

Written as DNA, the CDR3 is TGTGCCAGCAGTTTCCCGGGTGCGGCAGGGGGCTACAATGAGCAGTTCTTC. Protein: CASSFPGAAGGYNEQFF. The chain uses TRBV12-3 or TRBV12-4 and TRBJ2-1; 7 bases match TRBD1. J lost 3 bases, V lost 3 bases, and 11 bases had no gene match. CDR3 length: 17 amino acids.

This chain joins TRBV24-1 and TRBJ2-3, with D possibly being TRBD2 (5 bases). The V and J ends lost 1 base and 3 bases respectively, with 7 bases between them. The CDR3 has 14 amino acids. Germline V gene sequence: CDR1 KGHDR, CDR2 SFDVKD. CDR3 sequence: CATSDFSATDTQYF. For the CDR3, the DNA is TGTGCCACCAGTGATTTTAGCGCTACAGATACGCAGTATTTT.

The chain couples TRBV4-2 to TRBJ2-1; 13 bases map to TRBD2. Unmatched junction bases numbered 12, after V lost 4 bases and J lost 3 bases. Per germline, CDR1 LGHNA and CDR2 YNFKEQ. The CDR3 has 19 residues. CDR3 coding DNA: TGTGCCAGCAGCCGATCCGGGACTAGCGGGATAAAGAACTACAATGAGCAGTTCTTC. It codes for CASSRSGTSGIKNYNEQFF.

This clonotype occurred once. The CDR3 here is CASSPPSGYEQYF. CDR3 nucleotides: TGTGCCAGCAGCCCACCGTCAGGCTACGAGCAGTACTTC. The chain uses TRBV11-3 and TRBJ2-7; D unresolved. The CDR3 has 13 amino acids. The V gene lost 5 bases and the J gene lost 3 bases, with 11 bases spanning the gap. Looked up from germline, CDR1 is SGHNT and CDR2 is YENEEA.

This clonotype was found many times. The chain couples TRBV20-1 to TRBJ1-1; D is unclear. CDR3 size: 15 residues. CDR1 and CDR2 (germline): DFQATT, SNEGSKA (reference sequence). Deletions cut 0 bases from V and 3 bases from J, with 14 bases between. Here the CDR3 reads CSARDYVGLDTEAFF. CDR3 DNA sequence: TGCAGTGCTAGAGACTATGTGGGGTTAGACACTGAAGCTTTCTTT.

The sample holds a few counts of this clonotype. The genes are TRBV20-1 and TRBJ2-3; perhaps D is TRBD1 or TRBD2 (6 bases each). CDR3 length equals 14 residues. Germline V gene lookup returns CDR1 DFQATT and CDR2 SNEGSKA (reference sequence). Trimming took 0 bases from V and 2 from J, leaving 9 bases between them. As DNA, the CDR3 is TGCAGTGCTAGAGAGCGGGACAACACAGATACGCAGTATTTT. The encoded protein is CSARERDNTDTQYF.

This clonotype showed up just a few times. The chain uses TRBV10-3 and TRBJ1-5; no clear D gene. The CDR3 is 15 residues long. Germline V gene lookup returns CDR1 ENHRY and CDR2 SYGVKD. With 2 bases removed from V and 7 bases from J, the gap between germline ends came to 15 bases. This CDR3 is CAISEGDLSSQPQHF. The CDR3 DNA sequence: TGTGCCATCAGTGAGGGAGATCTGAGTTCCCAGCCCCAGCATTTT.

There are a few counts of this clonotype. The chain has TRBV29-1 and TRBJ2-1; D unresolved. Germline V gene data show CDR1 as SQVTM and CDR2 as ANQGSEA. Deletions cut 4 bases from V and 12 bases from J, with 22 bases between. The CDR3 consists of 14 residues. The CDR3 DNA reads as TGCAGCGTTGTCCCCGGGCTCCACAATGATGTGCAGTTCTTC. This gives the protein CSVVPGLHNDVQFF.

This chain connects TRBV29-1 to TRBJ2-7; D is uncertain. CDR3 length: 10 residues. Trimming left V 5 bases short and J 3 bases short, with 5 bases between. CDR1 SQVTM and CDR2 ANQGSEA come from the germline V gene. CDR3 sequence (DNA): TGCAGCGTTCGAGACTACGAGCAGTACTTC. Protein: CSVRDYEQYF.

The gene calls are TRBV7-2 and TRBJ2-4; a weak D match, TRBD2 (6 bases). V gave up 6 bases and J gave up 0 bases, with 12 bases separating them. There are 15 residues in the CDR3. Germline V gives CDR1 SGHTA, CDR2 FQGNSA. CDR3 loop: CASSTDYLAKNIQYF. The DNA of the CDR3 is TGTGCCAGCAGTACGGACTATCTAGCCAAAAACATTCAGTACTTC.

The rearrangement links TRBV4-1 to TRBJ2-3, with 10 bases fitting TRBD1. Germline-derived CDR1 and CDR2 are MGHRA and YSYEKL. CDR3 length equals 14 residues. The V segment lost 7 bases and the J segment 6 bases; nucleotides outside the gene matches: 7. CDR3 DNA: TGCGCCAGCACTTGGGACAGGGGTACGGATACGCAGTATTTT. Translation gives CASTWDRGTDTQYF.

The J gene is TRBJ1-1, the V gene TRBV4-1, with 8 bases matching TRBD1. The germline gives CDR1 MGHRA, CDR2 YSYEKL. This CDR3 has 15 amino acids. V lost 3 bases to trimming and J lost 5 bases; unmatched junction nucleotides: 8. As DNA, the CDR3 is TGCGCCAGCAGCCAGGTCGTTGACAGGGGAACTGAAGCTTTCTTT. This gives the protein CASSQVVDRGTEAFF.

This clonotype was picked up a small number of times. The CDR3 DNA sequence: TGTGCCAGCAGCGATAAAGGGGGGGCCAACTATGGCTACACCTTC. This sequence encodes CASSDKGGANYGYTF. The J gene is TRBJ1-2, the V gene TRBV7-8; a weak D match, TRBD1 (6 bases). CDR1 and CDR2 (germline): SGHVS, FQNEAQ. The CDR3 is 15 amino acids. The ends were cut back, 5 bases at V and 2 bases at J, with 15 bases in the middle.

About this clonotype itself: The junction differs from germline at one of its ends, possibly a read error. The chain carries TRBV5-1 and TRBJ2-1; possible D gene TRBD1, 6 bases. Looked up from germline, CDR1 is SGHRS and CDR2 is YFSETQ. CDR3 length: 15 residues. CDR3 sequence reads: CAGSASPRGGNEQFF. CDR3 nucleotide sequence: TGCGCCGGCAGCGCTTCTCCGCGAGGGGGCAATGAGCAGTTCTTC.

Comment on this clonotype: A much larger clone differs by one base, so this may be a read error. V and J are TRBV24-1 and TRBJ2-1; D possibly matches TRBD1 or TRBD2 (5 bases each). The germline V gene has CDR1 KGHDR and CDR2 SFDVKD. CDR3 length equals 16 residues. CDR3 region: CATSVRGGRAGNEEFF. The CDR3 DNA follows: TGTGCCACCAGTGTCCGAGGCGGCAGGGCGGGCAATGAGGAGTTCTTC.

The chain couples TRBV5-1 to TRBJ2-2; 7 bases are a match to TRBD2. This CDR3 comprises 15 residues. Germline values: CDR1 SGHRS, CDR2 YFSETQ. Germline trimming cut 1 base from V and 3 bases from J; bases unmatched to any gene: 3. In DNA, the CDR3 is TGCGCCAGCAGCTTGTACACTAGCGACACCGGGGAGCTGTTTTTT. Encoded protein: CASSLYTSDTGELFF.

The rearrangement uses TRBV5-1 and TRBJ2-1; D unclear. With 0 bases removed from V and 4 bases from J, the gap between germline ends came to 11 bases. This CDR3 spans 15 amino acids. Germline values: CDR1 SGHRS, CDR2 YFSETQ. CDR3 residues: CASSLGGPQYNEQFF. DNA of the CDR3: TGCGCCAGCAGCTTGGGTGGACCCCAATACAATGAGCAGTTCTTC.

This clonotype appeared many times. The V gene is TRBV5-5, the J gene TRBJ2-1; 7 bases map to TRBD2. J lost 8 bases, V lost 5 bases, and 7 bases had no gene match. Germline values: CDR1 SGHKS, CDR2 YYEKEE (reference sequence). The CDR3 is 13 amino acids. The CDR3 region is CASSPLRGDEQFF. The CDR3 DNA follows: TGTGCCAGCAGTCCCCTACGGGGGGATGAGCAGTTCTTC.

The chain uses TRBV13 and TRBJ2-1, with 8 bases lining up with TRBD1. The CDR3 is 16 amino acids. The junction had 5 bases not matched to a gene; V was cut back by 1 base and J by 3 bases. In germline, CDR1 is PRHDT, CDR2 FYEKMQ (reference sequence). CDR3 sequence (DNA): TGTGCCAGCAGCTTAGCAAGGACAGGGAACTACAATGAGCAGTTCTTC. Protein: CASSLARTGNYNEQFF.

This clonotype appeared a few times. This rearrangement joins TRBV27 to TRBJ2-7; D possibly corresponds to TRBD1 (5 bases). With 8 bases removed from V and 1 base from J, the gap between germline ends came to 15 bases. CDR3 length equals 14 residues. Germline V gene lookup returns CDR1 MNHEY and CDR2 SMNVEV (reference sequence). This CDR3 is CASAQGHLSYEQYF. The CDR3 DNA follows: TGTGCCAGCGCTCAGGGCCATCTTTCCTACGAGCAGTACTTC.